Given below is one T cell receptor beta chain in context. J lost 5 bases, V lost 3 bases, and 6 bases had no gene match. This CDR3 region has 14 residues. The germline CDR1 and CDR2 sequences are SGHVS and FQNEAQ. The data were obtained in a study of cytomegalovirus exposure and HLA in healthy donors. The primer mix had 60 Vbeta and 13 Jbeta primers. TCRdb's copy holds only in-frame clones and misses some; the assay was immunoSEQ multiplex PCR. The table records roughly 120,000 clones, approximately 80% of them present only once. The chain carries TRBV7-8 and TRBJ2-5, with TRBD1 matching over 7 bases. The sequence was collected from a man over 45 in good health and CMV-seronegative. The sequenced material came from PBMCs. The CDR3: CASSLSQGVETQYF. The CDR3 coding sequence is TGTGCCAGCAGCTTGTCCCAGGGGGTTGAGACCCAGTACTTC.